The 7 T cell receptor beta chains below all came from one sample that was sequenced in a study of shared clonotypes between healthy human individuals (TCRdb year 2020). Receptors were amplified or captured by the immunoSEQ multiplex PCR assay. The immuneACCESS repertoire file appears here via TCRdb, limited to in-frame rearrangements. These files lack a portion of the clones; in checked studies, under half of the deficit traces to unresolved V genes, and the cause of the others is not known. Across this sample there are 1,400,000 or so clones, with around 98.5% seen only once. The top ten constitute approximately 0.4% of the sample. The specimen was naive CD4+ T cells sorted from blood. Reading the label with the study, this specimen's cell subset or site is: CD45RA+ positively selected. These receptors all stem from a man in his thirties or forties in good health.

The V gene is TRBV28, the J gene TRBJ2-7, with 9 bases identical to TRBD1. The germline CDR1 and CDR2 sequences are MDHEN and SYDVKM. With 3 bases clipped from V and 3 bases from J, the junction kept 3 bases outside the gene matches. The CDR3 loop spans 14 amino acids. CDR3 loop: CASSLRDRDYEQYF. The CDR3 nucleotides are TGTGCCAGCAGTTTGAGGGACAGGGACTACGAGCAGTACTTC.

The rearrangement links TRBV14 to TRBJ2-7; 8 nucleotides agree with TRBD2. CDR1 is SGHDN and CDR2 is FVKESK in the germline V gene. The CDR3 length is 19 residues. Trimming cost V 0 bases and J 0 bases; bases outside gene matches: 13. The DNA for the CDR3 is TGTGCCAGCAGCCAAGATCCTCGGGCTAGCGGGCCCAACTCCTACGAGCAGTACTTC. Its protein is CASSQDPRASGPNSYEQYF.

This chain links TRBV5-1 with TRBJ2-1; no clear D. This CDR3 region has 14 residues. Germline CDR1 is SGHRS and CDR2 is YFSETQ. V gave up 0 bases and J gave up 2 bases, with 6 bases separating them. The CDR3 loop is CASSLGLTYNEQFF. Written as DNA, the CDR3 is TGCGCCAGCAGCTTGGGCCTCACCTACAATGAGCAGTTCTTC.

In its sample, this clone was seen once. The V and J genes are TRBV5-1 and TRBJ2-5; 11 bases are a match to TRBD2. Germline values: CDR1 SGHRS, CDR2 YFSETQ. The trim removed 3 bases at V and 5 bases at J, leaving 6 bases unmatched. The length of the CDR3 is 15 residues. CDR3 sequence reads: CASSSGLAVPETQYF. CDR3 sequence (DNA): TGCGCCAGCAGCTCGGGACTAGCGGTACCGGAGACCCAGTACTTC.

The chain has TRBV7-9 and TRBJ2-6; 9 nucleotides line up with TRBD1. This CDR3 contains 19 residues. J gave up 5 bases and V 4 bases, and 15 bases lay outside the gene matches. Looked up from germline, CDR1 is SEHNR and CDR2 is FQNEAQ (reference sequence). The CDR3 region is CASSSPGKGQGNWANVLTF. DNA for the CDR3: TGTGCCAGCAGCTCACCCGGCAAGGGACAGGGTAACTGGGCCAACGTCCTGACTTTC.

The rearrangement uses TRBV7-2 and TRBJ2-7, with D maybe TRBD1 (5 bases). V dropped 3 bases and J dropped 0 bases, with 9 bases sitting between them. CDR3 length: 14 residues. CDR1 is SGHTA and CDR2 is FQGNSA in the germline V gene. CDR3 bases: TGTGCCAGCAGCTTTGGGCAGGGCTCCTACGAGCAGTACTTC. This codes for CASSFGQGSYEQYF.

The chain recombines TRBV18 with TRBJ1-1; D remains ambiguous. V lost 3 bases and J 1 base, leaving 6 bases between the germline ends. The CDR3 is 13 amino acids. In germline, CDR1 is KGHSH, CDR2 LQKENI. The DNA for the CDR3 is TGTGCCAGCTCACCTATTAGGAACACTGAAGCTTTCTTT. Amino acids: CASSPIRNTEAFF.